The rows below give T cell receptor beta chains drawn from one sample of a study of early T cells in non-severe SARS-CoV-2 infection. MiXCR, run by TCRdb on the 5' RACE reads, gives a single entry per CDR3 protein. Here the sample spans about 92,000 distinct CDR3 sequences, approximately 15% being singletons. Sequencing input: whole blood. The receptors were sampled from an adult who was a healthcare worker with PCR-confirmed SARS-CoV-2 infection or an uninfected control (not recorded which). The CDR3 runs from the conserved cysteine through the conserved F or W. The D gene is left open where the match is weak. Rows may omit the clone size; those that give it use once, few, many or a size class.

CDR3 length,V gene,D gene,clone size,J gene,CDR3 protein,CDR3 DNA
10,TRBV29-1,-,few,TRBJ1-1,CSVVANEAFF,TGCAGCGTTGTAGCCAATGAAGCTTTCTTT
11,TRBV3-1,-,many,TRBJ1-1,CASRGGTEAFF,TGTGCCAGCCGGGGGGGGACTGAAGCTTTCTTT
14,TRBV18,TRBD1,few,TRBJ1-5,CASSIDRERQPQHF,TGTGCCAGCTCAATTGACAGGGAAAGACAGCCCCAGCATTTT
14,TRBV28,-,-,TRBJ2-7,CASSFFRQPYEQYF,TGTGCCAGCAGTTTTTTCCGACAGCCCTACGAGCAGTACTTC
13,TRBV20-1,TRBD1,few,TRBJ1-2,CSAGTGLNYGYTF,TGCAGTGCCGGGACAGGGCTAAACTATGGCTACACCTTC
13,TRBV27,-,few,TRBJ1-4,CASKDSGMEKLFF,TGTGCCAGCAAGGACAGTGGTATGGAAAAACTGTTTTTT
15,TRBV27,-,-,TRBJ2-2,CASSLSKGATGELFF,TGTGCCAGCAGTTTATCGAAGGGTGCCACCGGGGAGCTGTTTTTT
16,TRBV4-1,-,-,TRBJ2-2,CASSQESLGVTGELFF,TGCGCCAGCAGCCAAGAGAGCCTCGGCGTGACCGGGGAGCTGTTTTTT
17,TRBV7-9,-,-,TRBJ2-2,CASTLSLGTPNSGELFF,TGTGCCAGCACCCTTTCCCTCGGGACTCCGAACTCCGGGGAGCTGTTTTTT
14,TRBV5-6,TRBD1,-,TRBJ1-5,CASSLKRGPQPQHF,TGTGCCAGCAGCTTGAAAAGGGGGCCTCAGCCCCAGCATTTT
15,TRBV6-1,-,-,TRBJ2-3,CASSEAGYRSDTQYF,TGTGCCAGCAGTGAAGCAGGGTATAGATCAGATACGCAGTATTTT
14,TRBV9,-,few,TRBJ2-4,CASSSAEMENIQYF,TGTGCCAGCAGCTCCGCCGAGATGGAAAACATTCAGTACTTC
18,TRBV27,TRBD1,few,TRBJ2-2,CASSSARTGTFGTGELFF,TGTGCCAGCAGTTCGGCCAGGACAGGGACTTTTGGGACCGGGGAGCTGTTTTTT
16,TRBV12-3/TRBV12-4,-,many,TRBJ1-4,CASSFSEVPTNEKLFF,TGTGCCAGCAGTTTTTCTGAGGTTCCAACTAATGAAAAACTGTTTTTT
12,TRBV29-1,-,many,TRBJ1-1,CSAIRRSTEAFF,TGCAGCGCTATACGAAGAAGCACTGAAGCTTTCTTT
15,TRBV5-4,TRBD2,-,TRBJ2-7,CASSAGLAGEGEQYF,TGTGCCAGCAGCGCAGGACTAGCGGGAGAGGGGGAGCAGTACTTC
18,TRBV6-1,TRBD1,few,TRBJ1-5,CASTSGQGGGLGPQPQHF,TGTGCCAGCACATCCGGACAGGGAGGAGGGCTCGGTCCCCAGCCCCAGCATTTT
14,TRBV7-9,-,many,TRBJ2-7,CASSTTGQGYEQYF,TGTGCCAGCAGCACGACGGGACAAGGCTACGAGCAGTACTTC
15,TRBV28,TRBD1,-,TRBJ2-7,CASTFLGTGGAEQYF,TGTGCCAGCACCTTTCTGGGGACAGGGGGCGCGGAGCAGTACTTC
15,TRBV27,TRBD2,few,TRBJ2-5,CASRPLAGSEETQYF,TGTGCCAGCAGACCACTAGCGGGTTCTGAAGAGACCCAGTACTTC
15,TRBV4-1,-,-,TRBJ1-1,CASSFYSPLNTEAFF,TGCGCCAGCAGCTTCTACTCGCCCTTGAACACTGAAGCTTTCTTT
12,TRBV7-9,-,-,TRBJ2-2,CASRHGGGELFF,TGTGCCAGCAGGCACGGAGGCGGGGAGCTGTTTTTT
14,TRBV28,TRBD2,few,TRBJ2-7,CASRGSGSSYEQYF,TGTGCCAGCAGGGGAAGCGGGAGCTCCTACGAGCAGTACTTC
17,TRBV5-1,-,many,TRBJ1-1,CASSLGPGYVPQRSGGF,TGCGCCAGCAGCCTCGGTCCGGGGTACGTCCCCCAACGCTCCGGTGGCTTT
14,TRBV5-6,-,many,TRBJ1-5,CASSQQGRNQPQHF,TGTGCCAGCAGCCAACAGGGCCGCAATCAGCCCCAGCATTTT
14,TRBV7-2,-,-,TRBJ1-2,CASSLDGFNYGYTF,TGTGCCAGCAGCTTAGACGGTTTTAACTATGGCTACACCTTC
13,TRBV7-3,-,-,TRBJ2-5,CASSLSYRETQYF,TGTGCCAGCAGCTTATCGTACCGAGAGACCCAGTACTTC
15,TRBV29-1,-,many,TRBJ2-1,CSVAPGGPTYNEQFF,TGCAGCGTCGCTCCCGGGGGCCCAACCTACAATGAGCAGTTCTTC
12,TRBV7-9,-,few,TRBJ2-7,CASSQNSYEQYF,TGTGCCAGCAGCCAAAACTCCTACGAGCAGTACTTC